Below, one T cell receptor beta chain is given with its context. The data are from a study of patients and donors after allogeneic stem cell transplantation. From the RT-PCR reads, TCRdb called clonotypes with MiXCR, one entry per CDR3 protein. There are about 110,000 distinct CDR3 sequences in the sample; 35% to 45% occur only once, and roughly 27% lies in the top ten. The receptor was isolated from a human donor who was either an allogeneic HSCT recipient or a stem cell or donor lymphocyte infusion donor (not recorded which). It is not recorded whose cells these are; they may come from a transplant donor. The sequencing sample was made of blood, either unsorted or a sorted T cell fraction (not recorded which).

The CDR3 sequence: CASSQDPPTGSDTQYF. In nucleotides, the CDR3 is TGCGCCAGCAGCCAAGACCCCCCGACGGGATCAGATACGCAGTATTTT. This chain uses TRBV4-3 with TRBJ2-3, with TRBD2 as a possible D gene (5 bases). V gave up 0 bases and J gave up 4 bases, with 14 bases separating them. The CDR3 loop spans 16 amino acids. Germline CDR1 and CDR2: LGHNA and YSLEER.